Below, 22 T cell receptor beta chains from the same sample are listed, as sequenced in a study of blood T cell repertoires in COVID-19. TCRdb keeps only in-frame clones here, not all; method: immunoSEQ multiplex PCR. Of around 250,000 clones listed, about 87% are singletons. The sequenced sample was peripheral blood. Receptor source: a human donor in a cohort sampled during active COVID-19.

In this sample, this clone turned up once. This chain connects TRBV2 to TRBJ1-6; 8 bases agree with TRBD1. Germline assignment: CDR1 SNHLY and CDR2 FYNNEI. The length of the CDR3 is 14 residues. The ends lost 11 bases at V and 8 bases at J; junction bases unmatched: 11. Here the CDR3 reads CAGNRGKSDSPLHF. The CDR3 coding sequence is TGTGCCGGTAACAGGGGGAAGTCCGATTCACCCCTCCACTTT.

This chain connects TRBV6-5 to TRBJ2-3; D is perhaps TRBD2 (6 bases). The germline gives CDR1 MNHEY, CDR2 SVGAGI. The CDR3 runs to 15 residues. The V end lost 6 bases, the J end lost 1 base, and 14 bases lay between the germline ends. The CDR3 sequence: CASRSGPRGTDTQYF. The CDR3 DNA reads TGTGCCAGCAGAAGCGGGCCCCGGGGCACAGATACGCAGTATTTT.

The CDR3 nucleotides are TGCGCCAGCAGCCCAACAGGGCCTCCAAACTACTACGAGCAGTACTTC. Translating gives CASSPTGPPNYYEQYF. V and J are TRBV5-1 and TRBJ2-7; D might be TRBD1 (6 bases). Germline loops: CDR1 SGHRS, CDR2 YFSETQ. The CDR3 is 16 residues long. Trimming left V 4 bases short and J 3 bases short, with 20 bases between.

A word on this clone: Sequence at one end of the junction differs from germline and may be a read error. The rearrangement joins TRBV7-7 to TRBJ2-7, with 7 bases fitting TRBD2. The V gene's germline CDR1 is SSHAT and CDR2 FNYEAQ (reference sequence). CDR3 length: 14 amino acids. The CDR3 protein is CASSPGGGRDEQYF. The CDR3 DNA reads TGTGCTAGCAGCCCGGGGGGAGGGAGGGACGAGCAGTACTTC.

A remark on this clone: The same CDR3 arises from other DNA sequences in this sample as well. The gene calls are TRBV9 and TRBJ2-1; D gene unclear. Germline loops: CDR1 SGDLS, CDR2 YYNGEE. CDR3 size: 15 residues. Trimming removed 0 bases from V and 3 bases from J, with 10 bases in between. The CDR3 nucleotides read TGTGCCAGCAGCGTAGAGTCTAGTAGCTACAATGAGCAGTTCTTC. Amino acids: CASSVESSSYNEQFF.

The rearrangement uses TRBV6-5 and TRBJ2-7; 11 bases fit TRBD1. The CDR3 is 14 amino acids. The germline gives CDR1 MNHEY, CDR2 SVGAGI. With 4 bases clipped from V and 2 bases from J, the junction kept 1 base outside the gene matches. CDR3 in amino acids: CASSWGQGAYEQYF. CDR3 DNA: TGTGCCAGCAGTTGGGGACAGGGGGCCTACGAGCAGTACTTC.

This clone was detected ten times or more. The chain uses TRBV12-3 or TRBV12-4 and TRBJ2-7; D is possibly TRBD1 (5 bases). V shed 3 bases and J shed 6 bases, with 12 bases lying between them. The CDR3 totals 13 residues. The CDR3 is CASSFGQYGEQYF. CDR3 DNA sequence: TGTGCCAGCAGTTTCGGACAATATGGCGAGCAGTACTTC.

The CDR3 DNA is TGTGCCAGCAGCTCTACGAGGGCCGGGGAGCTGTTTTTT. Its translation: CASSSTRAGELFF. This sequence joins TRBV6-4 and TRBJ2-2, with a possible D match to TRBD2 (5 bases). The CDR3 length is 13 residues. Germline CDR1 and CDR2: MRHNA and SNTAGT. Trimming took 6 bases from V and 6 from J, leaving 11 bases between them.

This rearrangement joins TRBV7-2 to TRBJ2-1, with 7 bases fitting TRBD2. Germline V gene data show CDR1 as SGHTA and CDR2 as FQGNSA. The CDR3 extends over 15 amino acids. The J segment lost 6 bases and the V segment lost 4 bases, leaving 9 bases of the junction unmatched. The CDR3, as DNA: TGTGCCAGCAGCTCCCATACTAGCGACCGCAATGAGCAGTTCTTC. It specifies CASSSHTSDRNEQFF. The full variable domain, its missing parts supplied by reference TRBV7-2 and TRBJ2-1, is GAGVSQSPSNKVTEKGKDVELRCDPISGHTALYWYRQSLGQGLEFLIYFQGNSAPDKSGLPSDRFSAERTGGSVSTLTIQRTQQEDSAVYLCASSSHTSDRNEQFFGPGTRLTVL.

The CDR3 DNA sequence: TGCAGCGTTGAAGCCGGTATCCTGAGGTCACCCGAGCAGTACTTC. It specifies CSVEAGILRSPEQYF. The rearrangement links TRBV29-1 to TRBJ2-7; D gene ambiguous. V lost 1 base and J 6 bases, leaving 19 bases between the germline ends. CDR1 SQVTM and CDR2 ANQGSEA come from the germline V gene. There are 15 residues in the CDR3.

The V and J genes are TRBV2 and TRBJ1-6, with 8 bases matching TRBD1. The trim removed 7 bases at V and 7 bases at J, leaving 3 bases unmatched. In germline, CDR1 is SNHLY, CDR2 FYNNEI. The CDR3 covers 13 residues. The CDR3 region has the DNA TGTGCCAGCAAGTGGGACAGGAATTCACCCCTCCACTTT. As protein: CASKWDRNSPLHF.

This chain uses TRBV3-1 (or the pseudogene TRBV3-2) with TRBJ2-5; 15 nucleotides match TRBD2. V gave up 1 base and J gave up 1 base; unmatched junction bases: 1. Germline V gives CDR1 LGHDT, CDR2 YNNKEL (reference sequence). CDR3 length: 17 residues. The CDR3 coding sequence is TGTGCCAGCAGCCAAGGGGGACTAGCGGGGGGCCAAGAGACCCAGTACTTC. Encoded protein: CASSQGGLAGGQETQYF.

The chain combines TRBV3-1 (or the pseudogene TRBV3-2) with TRBJ2-3; TRBD2 might be the D (6 bases). The V gene's germline CDR1 is LGHDT and CDR2 YNNKEL (reference sequence). V was pared by 4 bases and J by 2 bases, with 19 bases between. There are 17 residues in the CDR3. CDR3 sequence (DNA): TGTGCCAGCAGCCGCGGTAGCGCGGGGATTTCCACAGATACGCAGTATTTT. Translating it yields CASSRGSAGISTDTQYF.

This clone was counted between two and nine times. This sequence joins TRBV27 and TRBJ2-1; TRBD2 matches 13 bases. The CDR3 totals 15 residues. CDR1 and CDR2 from the germline V gene are MNHEY and SMNVEV (reference sequence). V shed 5 bases and J 8 bases; nucleotides not matched to a gene: 6. The DNA for the CDR3 is TGTGCCAGCAGTCTGACTAGCGGGGGGAAGGATGAGCAGTTCTTC. Protein sequence: CASSLTSGGKDEQFF.

The rearrangement links TRBV2 to TRBJ1-1; 7 bases match TRBD1. The CDR3 loop spans 13 amino acids. CDR1 is SNHLY and CDR2 is FYNNEI in the germline V gene. V lost 8 bases, J lost 3 bases, and 6 bases stayed unmatched. CDR3 in DNA: TGTGCCAGCCAACAGGGGCCCTACACTGAAGCTTTCTTT. Its translation: CASQQGPYTEAFF.

This chain connects TRBV6-2 or TRBV6-3 to TRBJ2-3; D is uncertain. V was trimmed by 6 bases and J by 2 bases, leaving 12 bases between them. Germline CDR1 reads MNHEY; CDR2 reads SVGEGT. The CDR3 totals 14 residues. The CDR3 DNA follows: TGTGCCAGCAGCACGACTTCGTACACAGATACGCAGTATTTT. Protein product: CASSTTSYTDTQYF.

CDR3 bases: TGTGCCAGCTCACCGGGGACAAGCGGAAACACCATATATTTT. As protein: CASSPGTSGNTIYF. The chain uses TRBV18 and TRBJ1-3; possibly TRBD1 for D (6 bases). The CDR3 is 14 residues long. The V gene's germline CDR1 is KGHSH and CDR2 LQKENI. Trimming shortened V by 3 bases and J by 4 bases, and 10 bases separated the two germline ends.

The J gene is TRBJ2-2, the V gene TRBV4-3; D might be TRBD1 (5 bases). This CDR3 comprises 15 residues. Germline V CDR1 and CDR2: LGHNA, YSLEER. Trimming stripped 0 bases from V and 3 bases from J, with 8 bases between. The CDR3 nucleotides are TGCGCCAGCAGCCAAGACAGGGTTTACACCGGGGAGCTGTTTTTT. Its protein is CASSQDRVYTGELFF.

This rearrangement joins TRBV7-9 to TRBJ2-3; no definite D call. Looked up from germline, CDR1 is SEHNR and CDR2 is FQNEAQ (reference sequence). V was pared by 6 bases and J by 0 bases, with 13 bases between. The CDR3 has 15 residues. CDR3 in DNA: TGTGCCAGCAGACCCCCCCAGACAAGCACAGATACGCAGTATTTT. The encoded protein is CASRPPQTSTDTQYF.

V gene TRBV6-5 combines with J gene TRBJ2-1; TRBD2 matches at 14 bases. CDR1 is MNHEY and CDR2 is SVGAGI in the germline V gene. Unmatched junction bases numbered 4, after V lost 0 bases and J lost 9 bases. The CDR3 length is 16 residues. CDR3 nucleotides: TGTGCCAGCAGTTACTCGCGGACTAGCGGGAGGCCTGAGCAGTTCTTC. This translates into CASSYSRTSGRPEQFF.

The rearrangement joins TRBV28 to TRBJ2-1; 12 bases agree with TRBD2. V shed 4 bases and J 4 bases; nucleotides not matched to a gene: 11. The CDR3 totals 18 residues. The V gene's germline CDR1 is MDHEN and CDR2 SYDVKM. This CDR3 reads CASSSYRGLAGLYNEQFF. The CDR3 DNA follows: TGTGCCAGCAGTTCCTACCGCGGACTAGCGGGGTTATACAATGAGCAGTTCTTC.

V and J are TRBV11-3 and TRBJ2-1, with TRBD2 identical over 8 bases. The CDR3 has 16 amino acids. Germline values: CDR1 SGHNT, CDR2 YENEEA. Trimming cost V 0 bases and J 5 bases; bases outside gene matches: 6. CDR3 DNA sequence: TGTGCCAGCAGCTTAGAATCTGGTAGCGGGAACAATGAGCAGTTCTTC. This gives the protein CASSLESGSGNNEQFF.